Sequencing of this T cell receptor beta chain was carried out in a study of blood T cell repertoires in COVID-19 (dated by TCRdb to between 2020 and 2021). Some background on the complete study: Collaborator samples came from the United States, Italy and Spain and covered acute and convalescent phases of COVID-19. The material from the prospective study consisted of cDNA or gDNA derived from T cells, B-cell-depleted T cells, or PBMCs. Where HLA class I and class II types were available, the types were taken from metadata supplied by the sample provider, not from assay-based typing. Nearly every sample came with metadata listing a de-identified subject ID, COVID-19 status, age in years and sex. Samples came from the ongoing ImmuneRACE study (first 160 participants) plus 1,254 subjects from 6 global collaborators. The repertoires were released in a freely available public database intended as a resource for research on the immune response to SARS-CoV-2. Subjects who had been exposed to COVID-19, were actively infected with it, or had recovered from it provided the deeply sampled blood TCRbeta repertoires that made up the dataset.

From the germline V gene (reference sequence), CDR1 is LNHDA and CDR2 is SQIVND. V loses 6 bases at its end and J loses 1 base; junction bases beyond the gene matches: 13. There are 17 amino acids in the CDR3, from cysteine to phenylalanine inclusive. Only CDR3 DNA remains: 51 bases, in frame from the first base. For this clone: Its cognate antigen has yet to be identified. Base qualities are not recorded, but no much larger clone differs from it by a single base.

One collaborating source in Seattle enrolled patients during active infection and followed them longitudinally through the course of disease. The collaborating institutions used their own protocols to collect whole blood in K2EDTA tubes. Collaborator samples were shipped for TCRbeta analysis as frozen whole blood, isolated PBMCs, or DNA extracted from either sample type. The immunoSEQ Assay, a bias-controlled multiplex PCR, was used to amplify TCRbeta CDR3 regions from genomic DNA. Processing in the source paper ran as follows. The number of nucleated cells in each sample was estimated from the amplification of reference gene primers within the assay. To quantify the absolute abundance of each unique TCRbeta CDR3 rearrangement, sequence reads were collapsed and filtered. For each sample, productive Simpson clonality was calculated as the square root of Simpson's diversity index across productive rearrangements. The table comes from immuneACCESS by way of TCRdb, which keeps in-frame sequences with V and J called. Part of the clones is missing from these tables; in studies checked, under half for an unresolved V gene and the rest for unknown reasons. The D gene and trimming were derived from the DNA, and the V and J assignments and clone size from that table. This sample comprises approximately 260,000 clones, around 90% of them detected only once. The ten largest clones add up to approximately 2.1% of the sample.

The paper's findings and limits, for the study overall: How much clinical and demographic metadata was included differed by source and by participant, and the metadata was provided uncurated.

This sequence was found in a woman in her fifties or sixties with COVID-19, enrolled during active disease. The sample taken for sequencing was peripheral blood. The V and J genes are TRBV19 and TRBJ2-3; 7 bases in the junction line up with TRBD1. The DNA sequence is TGTGCCAGTAGGGGACCCGGGACAGCTACCGGCACAGATACGCAGTATTTT. This codes for CASRGPGTATGTDTQYF. Reference TRBV19 and TRBJ2-3 proteins supply the regions before and after the CDR3; the full variable domain is: DGGITQSPKYLFRKEGQNVTLSCEQNLNHDAMYWYRQDPGQGLRLIYYSQIVNDFQKGDIAEGYSVSREKKESFPLTVTSAQKNPTAFYLCASRGPGTATGTDTQYFGPGTRLTVL.